A selection of T cell receptor beta chains follows, all from one sample in a study of beta chain features in type 1 diabetes. Clones were sequenced by immunoSEQ multiplex PCR, and TCRdb holds only the in-frame ones, with some missing. The table lists fewer than 900,000 clones, roughly 17% of them singletons. The sample was naive CD4+ T cells from blood. Every receptor here comes from a woman aged 18-30 years in good health. The CDR3 runs from the conserved cysteine through the conserved F or W. Fields, in order: clone size, V gene, D gene, J gene, CDR3 protein, CDR3 DNA. D genes are given only for firm matches. Not all rows give a size; the values are once, few, many and, for expanded clones, a class.

clone size: few; V gene: TRBV7-9; D gene: TRBD2; J gene: TRBJ2-1; CDR3 protein: CASSLPGGGNEQFF; CDR3 DNA: TGTGCCAGCAGCTTACCGGGAGGTGGCAATGAGCAGTTCTTC
clone size: NA; V gene: TRBV18; D gene: NA; J gene: TRBJ2-5; CDR3 protein: CASSPQRLGRETQYF; CDR3 DNA: TGTGCCAGCTCACCACAAAGGTTAGGCAGAGAGACCCAGTACTTC
clone size: few; V gene: TRBV4-3; D gene: TRBD2; J gene: TRBJ2-1; CDR3 protein: CASSQALRAGYNEQFF; CDR3 DNA: TGCGCCAGCAGCCAAGCCCTACGAGCGGGGTACAATGAGCAGTTCTTC
clone size: few; V gene: TRBV5-5; D gene: NA; J gene: TRBJ2-7; CDR3 protein: CASSTTAYEQYF; CDR3 DNA: TGTGCCAGCAGCACGACAGCCTACGAGCAGTACTTC
clone size: few; V gene: TRBV4-3; D gene: TRBD1; J gene: TRBJ1-1; CDR3 protein: CASSHDDRVTEAFF; CDR3 DNA: TGCGCCAGCAGCCATGATGACAGGGTAACTGAAGCTTTCTTT
clone size: few; V gene: TRBV19; D gene: TRBD1; J gene: TRBJ2-2; CDR3 protein: CASSIYPPPGGLTGELFF; CDR3 DNA: TGTGCCAGTAGTATCTACCCCCCCCCAGGGGGCTTAACCGGGGAGCTGTTTTTT
clone size: few; V gene: TRBV5-4; D gene: NA; J gene: TRBJ2-3; CDR3 protein: CASRAGTTQYF; CDR3 DNA: TGTGCCAGCAGGGCCGGGACGACGCAGTATTTT
clone size: few; V gene: TRBV25-1; D gene: NA; J gene: TRBJ2-4; CDR3 protein: CASSEYAGRGGNIQYF; CDR3 DNA: TGTGCCAGCAGTGAATACGCTGGCAGGGGAGGGAACATTCAGTACTTC
clone size: NA; V gene: TRBV7-7; D gene: NA; J gene: TRBJ2-1; CDR3 protein: CASSLTTGNEQFF; CDR3 DNA: TGTGCTAGCAGCCTTACGACAGGTAATGAGCAGTTCTTC
clone size: few; V gene: TRBV15; D gene: NA; J gene: TRBJ2-1; CDR3 protein: CATSLESGSSYNEQFF; CDR3 DNA: TGTGCCACCAGCCTAGAGAGCGGATCCTCCTACAATGAGCAGTTCTTC
clone size: NA; V gene: TRBV5-4; D gene: NA; J gene: TRBJ2-7; CDR3 protein: CASSYGSGYEQYF; CDR3 DNA: TGCGCCAGCAGCTACGGGTCAGGGTACGAGCAGTACTTC
clone size: few; V gene: TRBV25-1; D gene: NA; J gene: TRBJ2-5; CDR3 protein: CASSEWDGQETQYF; CDR3 DNA: TGTGCCAGCAGTGAATGGGACGGCCAAGAGACCCAGTACTTC
clone size: NA; V gene: TRBV7-2; D gene: TRBD1; J gene: TRBJ2-7; CDR3 protein: CASRRLQGSYEQYF; CDR3 DNA: TGTGCCAGCAGGAGGCTACAGGGGTCCTACGAGCAGTACTTC
clone size: NA; V gene: TRBV6-5; D gene: TRBD2; J gene: TRBJ2-7; CDR3 protein: CASRPGLVSYEQYF; CDR3 DNA: TGTGCCAGCAGACCGGGACTAGTTTCATACGAGCAGTACTTC
clone size: few; V gene: TRBV7-9; D gene: NA; J gene: TRBJ1-2; CDR3 protein: CASSLGRGDGYTF; CDR3 DNA: TGTGCCAGCAGCTTGGGTCGCGGGGACGGCTACACCTTC
clone size: NA; V gene: TRBV27; D gene: TRBD2; J gene: TRBJ2-5; CDR3 protein: CASKRLAGEETQYF; CDR3 DNA: TGTGCCAGCAAACGGCTAGCGGGGGAAGAGACCCAGTACTTC
clone size: few; V gene: TRBV28; D gene: NA; J gene: TRBJ1-1; CDR3 protein: CASRLNTEAFF; CDR3 DNA: TGTGCCAGCAGGCTGAACACTGAAGCTTTCTTT
clone size: NA; V gene: TRBV25-1; D gene: NA; J gene: TRBJ1-3; CDR3 protein: CASSDPGASGNTIYF; CDR3 DNA: TGTGCCAGCAGTGACCCGGGGGCATCTGGAAACACCATATATTTT
clone size: NA; V gene: TRBV5-1; D gene: NA; J gene: TRBJ2-7; CDR3 protein: CASSLLEKGSYEQYF; CDR3 DNA: TGCGCCAGCAGCTTGCTCGAAAAAGGCTCCTACGAGCAGTACTTC
clone size: few; V gene: TRBV10-3; D gene: NA; J gene: TRBJ1-1; CDR3 protein: CAISGPEWGEAFF; CDR3 DNA: TGTGCCATCAGCGGGCCGGAATGGGGTGAAGCTTTCTTT
clone size: NA; V gene: TRBV19; D gene: TRBD1; J gene: TRBJ2-4; CDR3 protein: CASTWDRGSRNIQYF; CDR3 DNA: TGTGCCAGTACTTGGGACAGAGGCTCTCGAAACATTCAGTACTTC
clone size: NA; V gene: TRBV18; D gene: TRBD1; J gene: TRBJ2-7; CDR3 protein: CASSPPGQRTYEQYF; CDR3 DNA: TGTGCCAGCTCACCACCGGGACAGAGAACCTACGAGCAGTACTTC
clone size: NA; V gene: TRBV11-2; D gene: TRBD1; J gene: TRBJ1-4; CDR3 protein: CASSIGTGGPGPKLFF; CDR3 DNA: TGTGCCAGCAGCATCGGGACAGGGGGTCCCGGTCCTAAACTGTTTTTT
clone size: NA; V gene: TRBV25-1; D gene: NA; J gene: TRBJ2-5; CDR3 protein: CASSEPTKGQETQYF; CDR3 DNA: TGTGCCAGCAGTGAACCTACCAAGGGACAAGAGACCCAGTACTTC
clone size: few; V gene: TRBV10-3; D gene: TRBD2; J gene: TRBJ2-5; CDR3 protein: CAISGTSGSQGETQYF; CDR3 DNA: TGTGCCATCAGTGGGACTAGCGGGAGTCAGGGGGAGACCCAGTACTTC
clone size: NA; V gene: TRBV15; D gene: TRBD1; J gene: TRBJ1-2; CDR3 protein: CATSRGAPGTGVFYGYTF; CDR3 DNA: TGTGCCACCAGCAGAGGAGCCCCCGGGACAGGGGTTTTCTATGGCTACACCTTC
clone size: few; V gene: TRBV5-6; D gene: TRBD1; J gene: TRBJ2-1; CDR3 protein: CASRARDRAYNEQFF; CDR3 DNA: TGTGCCAGCAGAGCCCGGGACAGGGCCTACAATGAGCAGTTCTTC
clone size: NA; V gene: TRBV5-5; D gene: TRBD2; J gene: TRBJ2-3; CDR3 protein: CASSQAPSGSLGDTQYF; CDR3 DNA: TGCGCCAGCAGCCAAGCACCCAGCGGGAGTTTGGGAGATACGCAGTATTTT
clone size: once; V gene: TRBV30; D gene: NA; J gene: TRBJ2-3; CDR3 protein: CAWSHGLLIGTDTQYF; CDR3 DNA: TGTGCCTGGAGTCACGGACTGCTTATTGGCACAGATACGCAGTATTTT
clone size: many; V gene: TRBV11-2; D gene: NA; J gene: TRBJ2-1; CDR3 protein: CATSPGYDEQFF; CDR3 DNA: TGTGCCACGTCGCCAGGGTACGATGAGCAGTTCTTC
clone size: few; V gene: TRBV19; D gene: NA; J gene: TRBJ1-1; CDR3 protein: CASSMSHNEAFF; CDR3 DNA: TGTGCCAGTAGTATGAGTCATAATGAAGCTTTCTTT
clone size: NA; V gene: TRBV15; D gene: NA; J gene: TRBJ2-1; CDR3 protein: CATSGIWGPTYNEQFF; CDR3 DNA: TGTGCCACCAGCGGGATTTGGGGGCCTACCTACAATGAGCAGTTCTTC
clone size: NA; V gene: TRBV6-5; D gene: NA; J gene: TRBJ2-1; CDR3 protein: CASSSTRTNEQFF; CDR3 DNA: TGTGCCAGCAGTTCTACTAGGACCAATGAGCAGTTCTTC
clone size: few; V gene: TRBV18; D gene: TRBD1; J gene: TRBJ1-5; CDR3 protein: CASSVGTGGTQPQHF; CDR3 DNA: TGTGCCAGCTCAGTCGGGACAGGGGGCACTCAGCCCCAGCATTTT
clone size: few; V gene: TRBV19; D gene: NA; J gene: TRBJ1-4; CDR3 protein: CASATGTFNEKLFF; CDR3 DNA: TGTGCCAGTGCGACCGGGACATTTAATGAAAAACTGTTTTTT
clone size: few; V gene: TRBV7-9; D gene: NA; J gene: TRBJ2-6; CDR3 protein: CASSLASSGANVLTF; CDR3 DNA: TGTGCCAGCAGCTTAGCTAGCTCCGGGGCCAACGTCCTGACTTTC
clone size: NA; V gene: TRBV6-5; D gene: NA; J gene: TRBJ1-1; CDR3 protein: CATRGFTEAFF; CDR3 DNA: TGTGCCACTCGGGGTTTCACTGAAGCTTTCTTT
clone size: few; V gene: TRBV19; D gene: NA; J gene: TRBJ1-1; CDR3 protein: CASTVDTEAFF; CDR3 DNA: TGTGCCAGTACCGTCGACACTGAAGCTTTCTTT
clone size: NA; V gene: TRBV19; D gene: TRBD1; J gene: TRBJ2-4; CDR3 protein: CASSIDTGAKARWYF; CDR3 DNA: TGTGCCAGTAGTATAGACACAGGGGCTAAGGCTCGTTGGTACTTC
clone size: NA; V gene: TRBV19; D gene: NA; J gene: TRBJ2-1; CDR3 protein: CASSHRGASSYNEQFF; CDR3 DNA: TGTGCCAGTAGTCACCGCGGGGCCAGCTCCTACAATGAGCAGTTCTTC
clone size: NA; V gene: TRBV28; D gene: NA; J gene: TRBJ1-5; CDR3 protein: CASTRGGQYSNQPQHF; CDR3 DNA: TGTGCCAGCACGCGTGGGGGCCAGTATAGCAATCAGCCCCAGCATTTT
clone size: NA; V gene: TRBV10-3; D gene: TRBD2; J gene: TRBJ2-1; CDR3 protein: CAIGLVNEQFF; CDR3 DNA: TGTGCCATCGGACTAGTAAATGAGCAGTTCTTC
clone size: few; V gene: TRBV6-1; D gene: NA; J gene: TRBJ2-7; CDR3 protein: CASSDSVFGPRYF; CDR3 DNA: TGTGCCAGCAGTGATTCGGTATTTGGACCACGGTACTTC
clone size: NA; V gene: TRBV5-5; D gene: NA; J gene: TRBJ1-1; CDR3 protein: CASSEPGATGNTEAFF; CDR3 DNA: TGTGCCAGCAGCGAGCCGGGAGCCACAGGAAACACTGAAGCTTTCTTT
clone size: few; V gene: TRBV9; D gene: TRBD2; J gene: TRBJ2-2; CDR3 protein: CASSRLGLAGVGTEELFF; CDR3 DNA: TGTGCCAGCAGCCGGCTGGGACTAGCGGGAGTAGGGACCGAGGAGCTGTTTTTT
clone size: few; V gene: TRBV7-2; D gene: NA; J gene: TRBJ1-1; CDR3 protein: CASLNTEAFF; CDR3 DNA: TGTGCCAGCTTGAACACTGAAGCTTTCTTT
clone size: NA; V gene: TRBV7-9; D gene: NA; J gene: TRBJ2-1; CDR3 protein: CASNPQNSNEQFF; CDR3 DNA: TGTGCCAGCAACCCACAAAACAGTAATGAGCAGTTCTTC
clone size: few; V gene: TRBV28; D gene: NA; J gene: TRBJ1-2; CDR3 protein: CASSPYRVVGYTF; CDR3 DNA: TGTGCCAGCAGTCCATACAGGGTTGTTGGCTACACCTTC
clone size: few; V gene: TRBV20-1; D gene: NA; J gene: TRBJ2-7; CDR3 protein: CSALVYEQYF; CDR3 DNA: TGCAGTGCTTTGGTGTACGAGCAGTACTTC
clone size: few; V gene: TRBV11-2; D gene: TRBD2; J gene: TRBJ2-5; CDR3 protein: CASSSWTSGNIETQYF; CDR3 DNA: TGTGCCAGCAGCTCCTGGACTAGCGGGAATATAGAGACCCAGTACTTC
clone size: NA; V gene: TRBV4-2; D gene: TRBD1; J gene: TRBJ2-2; CDR3 protein: CASSHGLTGMSTGELFF; CDR3 DNA: TGTGCCAGCAGCCACGGGCTGACAGGGATGAGCACCGGGGAGCTGTTTTTT
clone size: few; V gene: TRBV15; D gene: NA; J gene: TRBJ1-3; CDR3 protein: CATSTKTPSSGNTIYF; CDR3 DNA: TGTGCCACCAGCACGAAGACACCATCCTCTGGAAACACCATATATTTT
clone size: NA; V gene: TRBV11-2; D gene: NA; J gene: TRBJ2-5; CDR3 protein: CASSLSPGFASQYF; CDR3 DNA: TGTGCCAGCAGCTTATCTCCGGGTTTTGCCTCCCAGTACTTC
clone size: NA; V gene: TRBV18; D gene: NA; J gene: TRBJ2-5; CDR3 protein: CASSPERTQETQYF; CDR3 DNA: TGTGCCAGCTCACCAGAGCGTACCCAAGAGACCCAGTACTTC
clone size: few; V gene: TRBV4-3; D gene: TRBD2; J gene: TRBJ2-4; CDR3 protein: CASSQEVRGLINIQYF; CDR3 DNA: TGCGCCAGCAGCCAAGAAGTAAGGGGACTAATCAACATTCAGTACTTC
clone size: NA; V gene: TRBV7-9; D gene: TRBD1; J gene: TRBJ1-5; CDR3 protein: CASSLGGGHNQPQHF; CDR3 DNA: TGTGCCAGCAGCTTAGGAGGGGGCCACAATCAGCCCCAGCATTTT
clone size: few; V gene: TRBV7-9; D gene: NA; J gene: TRBJ2-3; CDR3 protein: CASSPRGKTDTQYF; CDR3 DNA: TGTGCCAGCAGCCCCAGGGGAAAGACAGATACGCAGTATTTT